One and the same sample provided the 20 T cell receptor beta chains below, sequenced in a study of identical twins. One entry per CDR3 protein, called by TCRdb with MiXCR from the 5' RACE reads. The profile shows about 240,000 distinct CDR3 sequences, about 11% of them singletons. The sample was memory T cells sorted from blood. The receptors here all came from a man aged 50-60 years in good health.

The rearrangement joins TRBV4-2 to TRBJ2-7; D remains ambiguous. Germline lookup yields CDR1 LGHNA and CDR2 YNFKEQ. The CDR3 is 14 amino acids. The V end was cut by 0 bases, the J end by 1 base, with 7 bases between. The CDR3 DNA reads as TGTGCCAGCAGCCAAGAAGTGGTATCCTACGAGCAGTACTTC. Protein product: CASSQEVVSYEQYF.

The chain is built from TRBV28 and TRBJ2-7; TRBD2 agrees at 8 bases. The V gene's germline CDR1 is MDHEN and CDR2 SYDVKM. This CDR3 is built from 16 residues. J was trimmed by 9 bases and V by 5 bases; bases with no gene match: 18. Here the CDR3 DNA reads TGTGCCAGCAGTCCTTTGAGCGGGGGCCTCCGCTCGGGGCAGTACTTC. It specifies CASSPLSGGLRSGQYF.

This clonotype has at least ten counts. The chain uses TRBV7-8 and TRBJ2-5; D unclear. The CDR3 extends over 12 amino acids. Germline CDR1 reads SGHVS; CDR2 reads FQNEAQ. V was pared by 1 base and J by 4 bases, with 4 bases between. This chain's CDR3 is CASSLVTETQYF. For the CDR3, the DNA is TGTGCCAGCAGCTTAGTAACAGAGACCCAGTACTTC.

The V gene is TRBV7-4, the J gene TRBJ1-5, with D tentatively TRBD1 (6 bases). The CDR3 totals 15 residues. The ends were cut back, 3 bases at V and 2 bases at J, with 11 bases in the middle. CDR1 and CDR2 from the germline V gene are SGHVT and SQSDAQ. The CDR3: CASSLAHRGNQPQHF. The CDR3 DNA follows: TGTGCCAGCAGCTTGGCCCACAGGGGCAATCAGCCCCAGCATTTT.

The sample holds a few counts of this clonotype. This chain uses TRBV7-8 with TRBJ1-5; D ambiguous. The V end was cut by 1 base, the J end by 4 bases, with 20 bases between. This CDR3 comprises 18 residues. Germline V gene sequence: CDR1 SGHVS, CDR2 FQNEAQ. This CDR3 is CASSLVSFVRIRNQPQHF. As DNA, the CDR3 is TGTGCCAGCAGCTTAGTAAGTTTCGTGCGGATACGAAATCAGCCCCAGCATTTT. Together with reference TRBV7-8 and TRBJ1-5, the CDR3 gives the full variable domain: GAGVSQSPRYKVAKRGQDVALRCDPISGHVSLFWYQQALGQGPEFLTYFQNEAQLDKSGLPSDRFFAERPEGSVSTLKIQRTQQEDSAVYLCASSLVSFVRIRNQPQHFGDGTRLSIL.

The table lists this clonotype with many counts. CDR3 in amino acids: CASSPWGVNEQFF. In nucleotides, the CDR3 is TGTGCCAGCAGCCCCTGGGGCGTGAATGAGCAGTTCTTC. V usage is TRBV7-2 and J usage is TRBJ2-1; D may be TRBD1 (5 bases). The length of the CDR3 is 13 residues. In germline, CDR1 is SGHTA, CDR2 FQGNSA. The V gene lost 5 bases and the J gene lost 7 bases, with 12 bases spanning the gap.

The chain couples TRBV6-2 or TRBV6-3 to TRBJ2-1; the D call may be TRBD1 or TRBD2 (5 bases each). V was shortened by 5 bases and J by 10 bases, with 12 bases between the two germline ends. CDR1 and CDR2 (germline): MNHEY, SVGEGT. The CDR3 runs 12 residues. CDR3 coding DNA: TGTGCCAGCAGTGATATAGGGGACGAGCAGTTCTTC. This sequence encodes CASSDIGDEQFF.

The rearrangement uses TRBV5-5 and TRBJ1-4; D possibly corresponds to TRBD1 (5 bases). The CDR3 covers 15 residues. CDR1 is SGHKS and CDR2 is YYEKEE in the germline V gene (reference sequence). Trimming cost V 0 bases and J 6 bases, with 12 bases left between them. DNA of the CDR3: TGTGCCAGCAGCTTGGGGGGGACGGTCGATGAAAAACTGTTTTTT. As protein: CASSLGGTVDEKLFF.

The chain links TRBV4-1 to TRBJ2-3; TRBD2 agrees at 10 bases. CDR3 size: 14 residues. Germline loops: CDR1 MGHRA, CDR2 YSYEKL. The V gene end was trimmed by 11 bases and the J gene end by 3 bases; junction bases not matched to a gene: 8. In DNA form, the CDR3 reads TGCGCCCGAGACGGACTAGCGGATACAGATACGCAGTATTTT. It yields the protein CARDGLADTDTQYF.

The rearrangement links TRBV4-3 to TRBJ1-1; D is unresolved. V was clipped by 0 bases and J by 4 bases, with 12 bases between them. The germline CDR1 and CDR2 sequences are LGHNA and YSLEER. The CDR3 totals 15 residues. CDR3 DNA sequence: TGCGCCAGCAGCCAAGATGCACTTCCGGGCACTGAAGCTTTCTTT. Translation gives CASSQDALPGTEAFF.

This clonotype came up many times. CDR3 sequence: CASIGRTSGGTYNEQFF. For the CDR3, the DNA is TGCGCCAGCATCGGGAGGACTAGCGGGGGGACCTACAATGAGCAGTTCTTC. V usage is TRBV5-1 and J usage is TRBJ2-1; 14 bases agree with TRBD2. The V and J ends lost 6 bases and 2 bases, in that order; junction bases with no gene match: 7. Germline values: CDR1 SGHRS, CDR2 YFSETQ. CDR3 size: 17 residues.

This clonotype was counted only a few times. The rearrangement joins TRBV20-1 to TRBJ1-5; D is ambiguous. This CDR3 has 14 amino acids. CDR1 is DFQATT, CDR2 SNEGSKA, per germline (reference sequence). V gave up 1 base and J gave up 0 bases, with 7 bases separating them. The CDR3 bases are TGCAGTGCTAGAGCTAGTTATAGCAATCAGCCCCAGCATTTT. Translation gives CSARASYSNQPQHF.

This clonotype occurred many times. The chain combines TRBV7-9 with TRBJ2-7; 7 bases are a match to TRBD1. V was pared by 5 bases and J by 0 bases, with 10 bases of the junction left unmatched. The CDR3 sequence is 16 residues long. The germline CDR1 and CDR2 sequences are SEHNR and FQNEAQ (reference sequence). CDR3 in amino acids: CASSTDRDRDSYEQYF. In DNA, the CDR3 is TGTGCCAGCAGCACGGACCGGGACAGAGACTCCTACGAGCAGTACTTC.

The chain employs TRBV20-1 and TRBJ2-7; TRBD2 is a possible D gene (6 bases). Looked up from germline, CDR1 is DFQATT and CDR2 is SNEGSKA (reference sequence). The germline V and J ends were trimmed by 7 bases and 1 base, with 20 bases remaining between them. The CDR3 sequence is 15 residues long. DNA for the CDR3: TGCAGTGGGTCGGGTGGCTTAGCGGCGTCCTACGAGCAGTACTTC. Protein: CSGSGGLAASYEQYF.

This clonotype has at least ten counts. V and J are TRBV10-3 and TRBJ2-3; perhaps TRBD1 as D (6 bases). Germline values: CDR1 ENHRY, CDR2 SYGVKD. The V end was cut by 6 bases, the J end by 2 bases, with 15 bases between. The CDR3 totals 15 residues. This chain's CDR3 is CAISVVGTITDTQYF. The CDR3 nucleotides are TGTGCCATCAGCGTCGTGGGGACAATCACAGATACGCAGTATTTT.

This clonotype was observed many times. This rearrangement joins TRBV27 to TRBJ2-7, with TRBD2 matching over 7 bases. With 2 bases clipped from V and 0 bases from J, the junction kept 7 bases outside the gene matches. In germline, CDR1 is MNHEY, CDR2 SMNVEV (reference sequence). The CDR3 length is 16 residues. As DNA, the CDR3 is TGTGCCAGCAGTTTAGTGTCCGGGGGGAGCTCCTACGAGCAGTACTTC. Protein product: CASSLVSGGSSYEQYF.

This chain connects TRBV6-1 to TRBJ1-3; D is unclear. V was shortened by 6 bases and J by 0 bases, with 12 bases between the two germline ends. Germline assignment: CDR1 MNHNS and CDR2 SASEGT. CDR3 length: 15 amino acids. The CDR3 here is CASSPGVFSGNTIYF. The DNA of the CDR3 is TGTGCCAGCAGCCCCGGGGTATTCTCTGGAAACACCATATATTTT.

This clonotype has a count of ten or more. The chain has TRBV5-6 and TRBJ2-1, with D maybe TRBD1 (6 bases). CDR1 and CDR2 from the germline V gene are SGHDT and YYEEEE. The ends were cut back, 3 bases at V and 4 bases at J, with 20 bases in the middle. The CDR3 is made up of 17 amino acids. CDR3 coding DNA: TGTGCCAGCAGCTACGACTACCTGGGACAAAGTTACAATGAGCAGTTCTTC. As protein: CASSYDYLGQSYNEQFF.

This clonotype showed up many times. This chain joins TRBV4-3 and TRBJ2-7; 12 positions agree with TRBD2. V lost 0 bases to trimming and J lost 9 bases; unmatched junction nucleotides: 6. Germline V CDR1 and CDR2: LGHNA, YSLEER. The CDR3 covers 15 residues. In nucleotides, the CDR3 is TGCGCCAGCAGCCAAGATTTCCTAGCGGGAGGGCCGCAGTACTTC. Its translation is CASSQDFLAGGPQYF.

This clonotype has a handful of counts. The rearrangement uses TRBV29-1 and TRBJ2-7; D ambiguous. V was shortened by 4 bases and J by 2 bases, with 6 bases between the two germline ends. The CDR3 extends over 11 amino acids. Germline values: CDR1 SQVTM, CDR2 ANQGSEA. The CDR3 protein is CSVGNAYEQYF. The CDR3 DNA follows: TGCAGCGTTGGTAACGCCTACGAGCAGTACTTC.